This TCR beta chain was found in a study of cytomegalovirus exposure and HLA in healthy donors. The study's findings and limits: A list of roughly 160 TCR beta chains associated with cytomegalovirus was given. Later on, an analysis found that several of the most significant clusters appeared to be linked to common viral pathogens, which included parvovirus B19.

Trimming cost V 2 bases and J 4 bases; bases outside gene matches: 5. Germline-derived CDR1 and CDR2 are MNHNY and SVGAGI (reference sequence). The CDR3 is 14 residues long. Healthy people donating bone marrow made up the donors. A single count supports this clone. Its target is unknown. PCR used 60 Vbeta primers and 13 Jbeta primers. As originally analysed: An analysis performed later counted 60 million to 90 million unique TCR beta chains (roughly 10 million of them shared). Only in-frame clones appear in the TCRdb table, and some are missing; sequencing was by immunoSEQ multiplex PCR. That table furnishes V, J and clone size, whereas the DNA furnished D and trimming. The top ten clones hold more than 10% of a sample with about 150,000 clones, roughly 80% of them seen once.

This sequence joins TRBV6-6 and TRBJ2-7; 7 bases agree with TRBD1. Material: PBMCs. This TCR derives from a man between 25 and 39 years old in good health and CMV-seropositive. The CDR3 here is CASSYGQARYEQYF. CDR3 nucleotides: TGTGCCAGCAGTTACGGACAGGCACGTTACGAGCAGTACTTC.